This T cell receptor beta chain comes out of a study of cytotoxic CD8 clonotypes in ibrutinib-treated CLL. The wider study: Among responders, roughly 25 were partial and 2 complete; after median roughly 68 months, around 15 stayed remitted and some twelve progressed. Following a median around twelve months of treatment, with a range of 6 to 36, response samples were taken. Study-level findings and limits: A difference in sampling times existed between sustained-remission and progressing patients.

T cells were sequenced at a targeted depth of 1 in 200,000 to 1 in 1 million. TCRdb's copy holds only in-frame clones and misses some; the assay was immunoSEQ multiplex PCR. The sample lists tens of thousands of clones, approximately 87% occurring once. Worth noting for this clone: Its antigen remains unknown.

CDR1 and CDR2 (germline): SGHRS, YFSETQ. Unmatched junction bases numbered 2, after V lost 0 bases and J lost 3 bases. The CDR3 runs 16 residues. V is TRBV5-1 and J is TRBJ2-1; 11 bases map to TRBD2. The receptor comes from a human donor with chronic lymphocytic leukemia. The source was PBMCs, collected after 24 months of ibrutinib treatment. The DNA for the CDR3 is TGCGCCAGCAGCTTGGCAACTAGCGGGAGCTACAATGAGCAGTTCTTC. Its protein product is CASSLATSGSYNEQFF.